This T cell receptor beta chain is drawn from a study of blood T cell repertoires in COVID-19. The overall study: The samples span acute and convalescent COVID-19 from the United States, Italy and Spain. In each case, the material was cDNA or gDNA derived from T cells, B-cell-depleted T cells, or PBMCs.

The CDR3 has 16 residues. In the study's own analysis: From reference gene primer amplification, estimates of nucleated cell counts were derived. Sequenced by immunoSEQ multiplex PCR; TCRdb stores in-frame clones only, minus some. D and trimming come from the DNA, and the V and J calls and clone size come from that table. The repertoire holds 400,000 or so clones, with 88% as singletons. Participants had their cohort set by participant-reported clinical history. The chain joins TRBV21-1 to TRBJ2-7; the table's D call, TRBD1, was not checked against the DNA. TRBV21-1 is a listed pseudogene. The sequence was obtained from a woman aged 40 to 55 with acute COVID-19. Sequencing used PBMCs or T cells enriched from blood (not recorded which). The CDR3 region is CASSTDEQGRVYEQYF. DNA for the CDR3: TGTGCCAGCAGCACCGACGAACAGGGCAGGGTCTACGAGCAGTACTTC.